The T cell receptor beta chain under discussion was sequenced for a study of cytomegalovirus exposure and HLA in healthy donors. Remarks on this clone: Its specificity is not known.

Trimming removed 4 bases at V and 0 bases at J, with 13 bases between. The CDR3 is 17 amino acids. CDR1 and CDR2 (germline): LNHDA, SQIVND (reference sequence). The PCR ran on 60 Vbeta and 13 Jbeta primers. Profiled with immunoSEQ multiplex PCR; TCRdb holds only in-frame clones, not every one. The sample data list around 100,000 clones. Broader study findings: It was in a later analysis that TCR association rates were seen to vary by HLA locus, highest for DRB1 and lowest for HLA-C. TRBV6-2, TRBV6-3 and some other V segments were excluded as indistinguishable. According to a later analysis, donors in an Asian-associated ancestry cluster reportedly had fewer N-insertions than the roughly 670-donor mean.

The gene calls are TRBV19 and TRBJ1-6; the D is unclear. The sample consisted of PBMCs. The clonotype originates from a man aged 40-49 years in good health and CMV-seronegative. CDR3 region: CASSTGVPSSYNSPLHF. The CDR3, as DNA: TGTGCCAGTAGTACCGGAGTACCAAGCTCCTATAATTCACCCCTCCACTTT.